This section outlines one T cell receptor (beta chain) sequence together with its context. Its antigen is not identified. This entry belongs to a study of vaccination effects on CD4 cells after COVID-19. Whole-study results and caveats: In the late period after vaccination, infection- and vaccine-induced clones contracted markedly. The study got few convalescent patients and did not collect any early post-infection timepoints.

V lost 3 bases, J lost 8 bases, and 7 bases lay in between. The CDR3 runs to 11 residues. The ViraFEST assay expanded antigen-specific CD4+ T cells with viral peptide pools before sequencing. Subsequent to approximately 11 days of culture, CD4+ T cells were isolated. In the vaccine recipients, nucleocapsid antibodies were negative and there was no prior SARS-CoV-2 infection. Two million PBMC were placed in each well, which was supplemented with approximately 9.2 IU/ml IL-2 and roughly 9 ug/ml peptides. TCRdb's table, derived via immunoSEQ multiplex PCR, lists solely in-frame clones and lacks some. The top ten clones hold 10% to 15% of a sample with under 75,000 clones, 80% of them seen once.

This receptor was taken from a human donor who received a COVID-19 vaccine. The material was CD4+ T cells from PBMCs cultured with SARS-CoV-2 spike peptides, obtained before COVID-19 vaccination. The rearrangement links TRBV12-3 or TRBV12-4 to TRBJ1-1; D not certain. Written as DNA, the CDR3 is TGTGCCAGCAGTTTCAGGTCGGAAGCTTTCTTT. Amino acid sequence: CASSFRSEAFF.